This TCR beta chain came from a study of cytomegalovirus exposure and HLA in healthy donors. Study at large: Assignment to the Caucasian-associated ancestry cluster applied to around four fifths of the 350 to 500 genotyped donors. Study results and limitations: A likely sequencing artifact accounted for one observed cluster of highly shared sequence variants. TCR beta V- and J-gene trimming was later associated with a missense DCLRE1C variant.

PCR used 60 Vbeta primers and 13 Jbeta primers. Measured with immunoSEQ multiplex PCR; TCRdb has only the in-frame clones, and not every one. The sample includes 100,000 to 150,000 clones. About this clone itself: The target antigen is unknown.

The TCR originated in a man aged 25 to 40 in good health and CMV-seronegative. Sample: PBMCs.

The CDR3 protein is CASSKLTAGGCNEQFF. The CDR3 DNA is TGTGCCAGCAGCAAATTAACCGCGGGAGGGTGCAATGAGCAGTTCTTC. The J gene is TRBJ2-1, the V gene TRBV21-1; the DNA was not compared with TRBD2, the D call given in the table. TRBV21-1 corresponds to a pseudogene. The CDR3 sequence is 16 residues long.